The rows below give T cell receptor beta chains drawn from one sample of a study of regulatory and conventional T cells in RAG deficiency. The method was immunoSEQ multiplex PCR; TCRdb's version includes in-frame clones alone and lacks a portion of them. The sample has about 30,000 clones; about 95% are singletons. These data also formed part of another study, on regulatory T cells.

Sequenced material: CD25- CD4+ T cells sorted from blood. The receptors derive from a human donor in good health. Both conserved end residues are part of each CDR3. The D gene is left open where the match is weak.

d_call j_call v_call cdr3_aa
TRBD2 TRBJ2-1 TRBV30 CASTSGGALGQFF
TRBD1 TRBJ2-4 TRBV13 CASNLGTGAKNIQYF
. TRBJ2-4 TRBV7-2 CASSSRGGNIQYF
. TRBJ1-1 TRBV6-6 CASSSGMNTEAFF
. TRBJ1-2 TRBV2 CASRRGEGYTF
TRBD1 TRBJ1-4 TRBV7-3 CASSPTGAGEKLFF
. TRBJ2-2 TRBV29-1 CSVEVLRTGELFF
TRBD1 TRBJ2-7 TRBV5-1 CASSSASGTGYSYEQYF
TRBD1 TRBJ2-7 TRBV30 CAWSDGTGAYEQYF
TRBD2 TRBJ2-5 TRBV5-4 CASSLEPLGREETQYF
TRBD1 TRBJ1-2 TRBV2 CASSVKGDSVGYTF
. TRBJ2-4 TRBV20-1 CSGGAKNIQYF
. TRBJ1-5 TRBV6-1 CASRRSNQPQHF
TRBD2 TRBJ2-3 TRBV2 CASRGLAGALTDTQYF
TRBD2 TRBJ2-7 TRBV19 CASSTTSGGPYEQYF
. TRBJ1-1 TRBV18 CASSPSTGVSWNTEAFF
. TRBJ1-5 TRBV19 CASSPGGGYSQPQHF
. TRBJ2-3 TRBV14 CASSQVFLVQSTDTQYF
. TRBJ1-5 TRBV27 CASSPGLRGGSNQPQHF
. TRBJ1-3 TRBV14 CASSQDLRIHSGNTIYF
. TRBJ1-6 TRBV19 CASTDPDRLNSPLHF
TRBD2 TRBJ2-3 TRBV5-1 CASSPSGRADTQYF
TRBD2 TRBJ2-7 TRBV11-2 CASSLGLGLVGEQYF
. TRBJ2-4 TRBV11-2 CASSSSRSKNIQYF
. TRBJ2-7 TRBV10-1 CASSAGYLGDEQYF
TRBD1 TRBJ1-6 TRBV25-1 CASSPFGDSHSPLHF
TRBD2 TRBJ2-3 TRBV27 CASSLRLAGDTQYF
. TRBJ2-1 TRBV7-9 CASSLVSYNEQFF
TRBD2 TRBJ2-1 TRBV10-1 CASSEGTSGGALDEQFF
. TRBJ1-5 TRBV7-2 CASRLNLYSNQPQHF
. TRBJ1-2 TRBV18 CASSPPTATGLYGYTF
. TRBJ1-6 TRBV28 CASSSVDIFNSPLHF
TRBD2 TRBJ2-1 TRBV18 CASSPNFGLAGPNEQFF
. TRBJ2-2 TRBV5-1 CASTPLGTSANTGELFF
TRBD2 TRBJ2-1 TRBV7-7 CASSRGGAFEQFF
. TRBJ1-1 TRBV6-1 CASQGSVTEAFF
. TRBJ1-6 TRBV6-6 CASRLRNSPLHF
TRBD1 TRBJ1-1 TRBV4-1 CASCVEDRVNTEAFF
TRBD2 TRBJ2-3 TRBV6-5 CASRRSGGRTDTQYF
. TRBJ1-6 TRBV5-5 CASATLQGLSSYNSPLHF
TRBD1 TRBJ1-2 TRBV6-5 CASSYSPGQTRGYTF
. TRBJ1-2 TRBV11-1 CASSLGDSSYGYTF
TRBD2 TRBJ2-3 TRBV7-3 CASSFRGGGDTQYF
. TRBJ1-1 TRBV7-2 CASSLGFRNTEAFF
. TRBJ2-2 TRBV9 CAIPQGRGKSLNTGELFF
TRBD1 TRBJ1-2 TRBV13 CASSPPGTGGAGYGYTF
. TRBJ1-2 TRBV6-1 CASSRTALGGYTF
. TRBJ2-3 TRBV10-1 CASRMDSTDTQYF
. TRBJ2-2 TRBV19 CASSSGPNTGELFF
. TRBJ1-5 TRBV6-1 CASSEAAGFNQPQHF
TRBD2 TRBJ2-3 TRBV11-3 CASSFGTSGGGTNTQYF
TRBD2 TRBJ2-2 TRBV28 CASSPASGGAGELFF
. TRBJ1-1 TRBV7-2 CASSLAGTTNTEAFF
TRBD1 TRBJ2-5 TRBV9 CASSPSGQGAGGRETQYF
TRBD2 TRBJ2-7 TRBV5-1 CASSFTSGDAYEQYF
TRBD2 TRBJ2-3 TRBV19 CASTLVGLAGGSTDTQYF
. TRBJ1-5 TRBV6-1 CASRQGNGNQPQHF
TRBD1 TRBJ1-1 TRBV7-9 CASSLGTGFMNTEAFF
TRBD1 TRBJ2-7 TRBV9 CASSPRPVGQGADEQYF